The next 13 T cell receptor beta chains were all read from a single sample in a study of shared clonotypes between healthy human individuals (dated by TCRdb to 2018 to 2020). The library came from the immunoSEQ multiplex PCR assay. In TCRdb, the immuneACCESS table is reduced to in-frame sequences with V and J assigned. These tables do not hold every clone; where another copy was compared, an unresolved V gene accounts for under half, and the others remain unexplained. This sample comprises under 1 million clones, 80% to 95% of them detected only once. The top ten constitute approximately 25% of the sample. CD8 naive samples were CD45RO-negative cells positively selected for CCR7, giving a CD45RA+CCR7+ population that excluded TemRA cells. The sample comprised naive CD8+ T cells sorted from blood. The sample's cell subset or site label, decoded: CD45RA+CCR7+. The origin of the receptors is a young man in good health.

The chain has TRBV30 and TRBJ2-7; D may be TRBD2 (5 bases). The V end lost 4 bases, the J end lost 3 bases, and 16 bases lay between the germline ends. The CDR3 totals 14 residues. Germline V gives CDR1 GTSNPN, CDR2 SVGIG (reference sequence). The CDR3 DNA reads as TGTGCCTGGAATTTAGTACCCCGGGACTACGAGCAGTACTTC. Translated, it gives CAWNLVPRDYEQYF.

V and J are TRBV7-9 and TRBJ2-1; 11 positions agree with TRBD2. Trimming cost V 5 bases and J 4 bases; bases outside gene matches: 1. The CDR3 spans 14 residues. Germline V lookup: CDR1 SEHNR, CDR2 FQNEAQ (reference sequence). CDR3 amino acids: CASSASGGYNEQFF. CDR3 nucleotide sequence: TGTGCCAGCAGCGCTAGCGGGGGGTACAATGAGCAGTTCTTC.

The gene calls are TRBV10-2 and TRBJ2-3; no reliable D call. Germline values: CDR1 WSHSY, CDR2 SAAADI. V was clipped by 4 bases and J by 0 bases, with 8 bases between them. This CDR3 spans 14 amino acids. CDR3 nucleotide sequence: TGCGCCAGCAGTGCGACTTCTAGCACAGATACGCAGTATTTT. This codes for CASSATSSTDTQYF.

The chain carries TRBV28 and TRBJ1-2, with D tentatively TRBD1 (5 bases). The germline V gene encodes CDR1 MDHEN and CDR2 SYDVKM. Trimming took 6 bases from V and 6 from J, leaving 14 bases between them. This CDR3 has 13 residues. CDR3 DNA sequence: TGTGCCAGCAGGTCGTCACCAGGGAATGGCTACACCTTC. This encodes CASRSSPGNGYTF.

There are many counts of this clone. Different DNA sequences within this sample yield the same CDR3. The rearrangement links TRBV7-9 to TRBJ1-2; 8 positions agree with TRBD1. V trimming: 5 bases; J trimming: 4 bases; junction bases outside the gene matches: 9. Germline CDR1 is SEHNR and CDR2 is FQNEAQ (reference sequence). The CDR3 sequence is 15 residues long. CDR3 coding DNA: TGTGCCAGCAGCCCCCGGACAGGGACGGGCTATGGCTACACCTTC. Translating it yields CASSPRTGTGYGYTF.

V usage is TRBV7-9 and J usage is TRBJ1-2; TRBD1 might be the D (5 bases). Germline CDR1 reads SEHNR; CDR2 reads FQNEAQ (reference sequence). The length of the CDR3 is 15 residues. V was shortened by 0 bases and J by 4 bases, with 12 bases between the two germline ends. The CDR3 DNA follows: TGTGCCAGCAGCTTAGCGCTGGGACTAAGCTATGGCTACACCTTC. Amino acids: CASSLALGLSYGYTF. The full variable domain, in which reference TRBV7-9 and TRBJ1-2 provide the parts outside the CDR3, is DTGVSQNPRHKITKRGQNVTFRCDPISEHNRLYWYRQTLGQGPEFLTYFQNEAQLEKSRLLSDRFSAERPKGSFSTLEIQRTEQGDSAMYLCASSLALGLSYGYTFGSGTRLTVV.

The chain recombines TRBV5-6 with TRBJ1-5; TRBD1 matches at 8 bases. Trimming cost V 1 base and J 0 bases; bases outside gene matches: 9. The CDR3 runs to 18 residues. From germline, CDR1 is SGHDT and CDR2 YYEEEE. In DNA, the CDR3 is TGTGCCAGCAGCTTGTGGTCTCAGGGGGCCCATAGCAATCAGCCCCAGCATTTT. Its translation is CASSLWSQGAHSNQPQHF.

V usage is TRBV25-1 and J usage is TRBJ2-3; D is unclear. Germline lookup yields CDR1 MGHDK and CDR2 SYGVNS. This CDR3 comprises 12 residues. The ends were cut back, 3 bases at V and 3 bases at J, with 4 bases in the middle. Here the CDR3 reads CASSDNTDTQYF. CDR3 DNA: TGTGCCAGCAGTGATAATACAGATACGCAGTATTTT.

The chain carries TRBV15 and TRBJ2-1; no definite D call. Per germline, CDR1 LNHNV and CDR2 YYDKDF (reference sequence). Trimming cost V 5 bases and J 5 bases, with 7 bases left between them. This CDR3 is built from 12 residues. CDR3 residues: CATSGWNNEQFF. The CDR3 region has the DNA TGTGCCACCAGCGGCTGGAACAATGAGCAGTTCTTC.

The chain joins TRBV29-1 to TRBJ2-1; 9 positions agree with TRBD1. With 5 bases clipped from V and 8 bases from J, the junction kept 4 bases outside the gene matches. The germline gives CDR1 SQVTM, CDR2 ANQGSEA. The CDR3 spans 12 residues. The CDR3 sequence is CSVIGTGHEQFF. The CDR3 DNA is TGCAGCGTTATCGGGACAGGGCATGAGCAGTTCTTC.

This rearrangement joins TRBV4-3 to TRBJ2-5, with 10 bases aligning to TRBD1. From germline, CDR1 is LGHNA and CDR2 YSLEER. V shed 4 bases and J 0 bases; nucleotides not matched to a gene: 2. This CDR3 is built from 15 residues. CDR3 sequence: CASSPGQGYQETQYF. The CDR3 DNA reads TGCGCCAGCAGCCCGGGACAGGGGTACCAAGAGACCCAGTACTTC.

V is TRBV29-1 and J is TRBJ2-5; 8 bases align to TRBD2. The CDR3 consists of 16 residues. The germline gives CDR1 SQVTM, CDR2 ANQGSEA. V lost 0 bases, J lost 3 bases, and 9 bases stayed unmatched. The CDR3 nucleotides read TGCAGCGTTGAAGAAGCGGGGGCTAGCGAGGAAGAGACCCAGTACTTC. Its translation: CSVEEAGASEEETQYF.

V usage is TRBV7-6 and J usage is TRBJ2-7; D call uncertain. This CDR3 comprises 13 residues. Trimming stripped 2 bases from V and 0 bases from J, with 5 bases between. The germline V gene has CDR1 SGHVS and CDR2 FNYEAQ. Here the CDR3 reads CASSLPGSYEQYF. In nucleotides, the CDR3 is TGTGCCAGCAGCTTACCAGGCTCCTACGAGCAGTACTTC.